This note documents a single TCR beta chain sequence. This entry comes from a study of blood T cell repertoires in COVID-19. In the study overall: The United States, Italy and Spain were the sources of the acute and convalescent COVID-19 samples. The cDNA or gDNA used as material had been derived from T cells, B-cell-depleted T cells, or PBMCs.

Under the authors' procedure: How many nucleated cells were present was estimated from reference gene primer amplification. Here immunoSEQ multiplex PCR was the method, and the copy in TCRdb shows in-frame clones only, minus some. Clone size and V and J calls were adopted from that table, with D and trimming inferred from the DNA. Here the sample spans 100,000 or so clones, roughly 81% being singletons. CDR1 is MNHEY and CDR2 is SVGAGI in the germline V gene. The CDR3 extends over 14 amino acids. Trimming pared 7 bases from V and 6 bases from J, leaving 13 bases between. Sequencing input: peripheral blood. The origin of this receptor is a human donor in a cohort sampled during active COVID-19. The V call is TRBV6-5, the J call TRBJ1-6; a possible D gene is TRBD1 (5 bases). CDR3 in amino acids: CASTPRQTNSPLHF. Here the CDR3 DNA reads TGTGCCAGCACCCCGCGACAGACTAATTCACCCCTCCACTTT.